The 9 T cell receptor beta chains below were found in one sample sequenced in a study of blood T cell repertoires in COVID-19. The protocol was immunoSEQ multiplex PCR, while the TCRdb copy is restricted to in-frame clones and leaves out a portion. In the table there are about 50,000 clones, about nine tenths of which are singletons. Material for sequencing was peripheral blood. These receptors originate from a woman over 75 with COVID-19, enrolled during active disease.

This chain uses TRBV9 with TRBJ1-6, with D possibly matching TRBD1 (5 bases). The CDR3 totals 14 residues. The ends were cut back, 0 bases at V and 9 bases at J, with 10 bases in the middle. Germline CDR1 SGDLS, CDR2 YYNGEE. The CDR3 sequence is CASSVAGYPSPLHF. CDR3 nucleotide sequence: TGTGCCAGCAGCGTAGCAGGGTATCCTTCACCCCTCCACTTT. The full variable domain, completed using reference TRBV9 and TRBJ1-6, is DSGVTQTPKHLITATGQRVTLRCSPRSGDLSVYWYQQSLDQGLQFLIQYYNGEERAKGNILERFSAQQFPDLHSELNLSSLELGDSALYFCASSVAGYPSPLHFGNGTRLTVT.

The chain combines TRBV7-2 with TRBJ1-6; 7 bases fit TRBD1. CDR3 size: 17 residues. V lost 6 bases and J lost 0; bases outside the gene matches: 8. In germline, CDR1 is SGHTA, CDR2 FQGNSA. The chain's CDR3 is CASREPGQSSYNSPLHF. The CDR3 DNA reads TGTGCCAGCAGAGAACCGGGACAGAGCTCCTATAATTCACCCCTCCACTTT.

This chain's CDR3 is CASSLGKIATTSTNTEAFF. CDR3 DNA sequence: TGTGCCAGCAGCTTGGGCAAGATAGCGACGACTTCAACAAACACTGAAGCTTTCTTT. The chain uses TRBV7-9 and TRBJ1-1; no clear D gene. This CDR3 has 19 residues. Germline V CDR1 and CDR2: SEHNR, FQNEAQ (reference sequence). V was cut by 3 bases and J by 2 bases, with 25 bases left in between.

The CDR3 is CAISGQGADEQYF. The CDR3 DNA is TGTGCCATCAGTGGGCAGGGGGCGGATGAGCAGTACTTC. This chain joins TRBV10-3 and TRBJ2-7, with 8 bases identical to TRBD1. Germline CDR1 is ENHRY and CDR2 is SYGVKD. This CDR3 contains 13 residues. Trimming at V came to 4 bases and at J to 7 bases, leaving 6 bases not matched to a gene.

This sequence joins TRBV6-1 and TRBJ2-1, with D perhaps matching TRBD2 (7 bases). The CDR3 contains 16 residues. V lost 4 bases to trimming and J lost 4 bases, with 17 bases between them. In germline, CDR1 is MNHNS, CDR2 SASEGT. The CDR3: CASSGGRTGGYNEQFF. The CDR3 DNA sequence: TGTGCCAGCAGTGGGGGGCGAACGGGAGGTTACAATGAGCAGTTCTTC.

This sequence joins TRBV5-6 and TRBJ2-7; TRBD1 is a possible D gene (5 bases). The CDR3 totals 12 residues. The ends were cut back, 4 bases at V and 4 bases at J, with 9 bases in the middle. Germline CDR1 reads SGHDT; CDR2 reads YYEEEE. CDR3 protein: CASSIDSYEQYF. CDR3 in DNA: TGTGCCAGCAGCATAGACAGTTACGAGCAGTACTTC. The full variable domain, rest sourced from reference TRBV5-6 and TRBJ2-7, is DAGVTQSPTHLIKTRGQQVTLRCSPKSGHDTVSWYQQALGQGPQFIFQYYEEEERQRGNFPDRFSGHQFPNYSSELNVNALLLGDSALYLCASSIDSYEQYFGPGTRLTVT.

The gene calls are TRBV19 and TRBJ2-1; TRBD2 aligns across 10 bases. The CDR3 is 15 amino acids. Losses at the gene ends were 6 bases for V and 8 bases for J; bases not matched to a gene: 10. Germline CDR1 reads LNHDA; CDR2 reads SQIVND (reference sequence). CDR3 protein: CASRDLASGSYEQFF. The DNA of the CDR3 is TGTGCCAGTAGAGATCTGGCTAGCGGGAGTTATGAGCAGTTCTTC.

This chain joins TRBV30 and TRBJ2-5; no clear D. Germline V gene lookup returns CDR1 GTSNPN and CDR2 SVGIG (reference sequence). This CDR3 has 15 residues. The V and J ends lost 0 bases and 3 bases respectively, with 14 bases between them. The CDR3 coding sequence is TGTGCCTGGAGTGTCTTTGATGTGAACAAAGAGACCCAGTACTTC. It translates to CAWSVFDVNKETQYF.

J is TRBJ1-1 and V is TRBV28, with D possibly being TRBD1 (6 bases). This CDR3 has 13 residues. CDR1 MDHEN and CDR2 SYDVKM come from the germline V gene. V shed 6 bases and J shed 7 bases, with 15 bases lying between them. The CDR3 region is CASREAGAGEAFF. DNA for the CDR3: TGTGCCAGCAGGGAAGCGGGGGCTGGTGAAGCTTTCTTT.